This passage covers 3 T cell receptor beta chains from one sample sequenced in a study of identical twins. Using its own MiXCR run on the 5' RACE reads, TCRdb lists one record per CDR3 protein. The data show 350,000 to 400,000 distinct CDR3 sequences, approximately 9.1% seen once. Input material: naive T cells sorted from blood. These receptor sequences come from a woman between 45 and 60 years old in good health.

This chain connects TRBV5-1 to TRBJ1-3; D gene uncertain. This CDR3 spans 14 amino acids. Trimming cost V 4 bases and J 0 bases, with 8 bases left between them. Germline CDR1 and CDR2: SGHRS and YFSETQ. In DNA form, the CDR3 reads TGCGCCAGCAGCCCCGACAACTCTGGAAACACCATATATTTT. Its translation is CASSPDNSGNTIYF.

The table lists this clonotype with a count of one. This chain connects TRBV6-1 to TRBJ2-7; D unclear. Trimming took 7 bases from V and 5 from J, leaving 9 bases between them. The CDR3 length is 11 residues. In germline, CDR1 is MNHNS, CDR2 SASEGT. DNA of the CDR3: TGTGCCAGCAAGGTTAGTGACGAGCAGTACTTC. It specifies CASKVSDEQYF.

This clonotype was recorded a few times. The V call is TRBV29-1, the J call TRBJ2-2, with no clear D. Germline-derived CDR1 and CDR2 are SQVTM and ANQGSEA. The V end lost 6 bases, the J end lost 6 bases, and 8 bases lay between the germline ends. This CDR3 comprises 11 residues. CDR3 protein: CSVLDPGELFF. In nucleotides, the CDR3 is TGCAGCGTCCTAGATCCCGGGGAGCTGTTTTTT.